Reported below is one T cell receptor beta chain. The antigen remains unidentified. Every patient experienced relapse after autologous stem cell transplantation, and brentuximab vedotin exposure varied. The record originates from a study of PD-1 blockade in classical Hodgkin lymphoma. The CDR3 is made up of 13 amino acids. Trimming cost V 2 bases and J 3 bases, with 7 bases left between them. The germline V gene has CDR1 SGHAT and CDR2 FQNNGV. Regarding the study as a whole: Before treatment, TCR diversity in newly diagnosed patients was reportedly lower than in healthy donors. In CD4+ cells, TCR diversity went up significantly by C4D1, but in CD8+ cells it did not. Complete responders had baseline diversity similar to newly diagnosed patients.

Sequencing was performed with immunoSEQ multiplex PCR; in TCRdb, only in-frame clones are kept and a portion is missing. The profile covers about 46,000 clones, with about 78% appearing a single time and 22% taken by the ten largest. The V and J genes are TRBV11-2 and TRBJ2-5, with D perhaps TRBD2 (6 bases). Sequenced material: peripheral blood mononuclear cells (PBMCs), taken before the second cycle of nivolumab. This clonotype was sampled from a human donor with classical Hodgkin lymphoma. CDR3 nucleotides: TGTGCCAGCAGCTTATGGAGGGAAGAGACCCAGTACTTC. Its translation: CASSLWREETQYF.